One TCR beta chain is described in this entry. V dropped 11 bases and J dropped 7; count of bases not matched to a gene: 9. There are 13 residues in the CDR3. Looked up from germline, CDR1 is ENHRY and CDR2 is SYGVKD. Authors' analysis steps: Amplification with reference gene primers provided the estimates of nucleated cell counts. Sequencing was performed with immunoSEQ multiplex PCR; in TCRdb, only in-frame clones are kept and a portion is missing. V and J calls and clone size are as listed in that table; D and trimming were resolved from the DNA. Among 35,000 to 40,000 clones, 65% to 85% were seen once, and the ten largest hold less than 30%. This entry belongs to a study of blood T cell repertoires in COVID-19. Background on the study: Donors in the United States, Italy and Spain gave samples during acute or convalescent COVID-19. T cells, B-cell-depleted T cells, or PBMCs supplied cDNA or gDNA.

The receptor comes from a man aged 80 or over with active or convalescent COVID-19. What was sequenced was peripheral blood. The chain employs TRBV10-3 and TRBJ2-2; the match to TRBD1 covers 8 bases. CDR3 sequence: CAARGQDIGELFF. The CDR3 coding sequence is TGTGCCGCCAGGGGGCAGGACATCGGGGAGCTGTTTTTT.